The 18 T cell receptor beta chains given below trace back to one sample, sequenced in a study of CDR3 diversity in severe acne. MiXCR was run by TCRdb on the PCR reads, yielding one entry per CDR3 protein. The table shows around 83,000 distinct CDR3 sequences, with approximately 54% occurring only once. The sample consisted of blood. The receptors were sampled from a male donor with severe acne vulgaris.

This clonotype was observed a few times. The rearrangement links TRBV7-9 to TRBJ2-3; 7 bases are a match to TRBD2. Germline-derived CDR1 and CDR2 are SEHNR and FQNEAQ (reference sequence). V lost 5 bases, J lost 0 bases, and 8 bases stayed unmatched. The CDR3 is made up of 16 amino acids. In nucleotides, the CDR3 is TGTGCCAGCAGCCCCCCTAGCGGCTCTAGCACAGATACGCAGTATTTT. Encoded protein: CASSPPSGSSTDTQYF.

The V gene is TRBV5-8, the J gene TRBJ2-3; 8 bases match TRBD2. Per germline, CDR1 SGHTS and CDR2 YDEGEE. J gave up 4 bases and V 2 bases, and 3 bases lay outside the gene matches. The CDR3 is 14 residues long. CDR3: CASSLRGGADTQYF. DNA of the CDR3: TGTGCCAGCAGCTTACGGGGGGGCGCAGATACGCAGTATTTT.

This clonotype was counted only a few times. The chain employs TRBV7-4 and TRBJ1-5; maybe TRBD1 (6 bases). V lost 4 bases and J lost 4, with 11 bases in between. Germline CDR1 reads SGHVT; CDR2 reads SQSDAQ. The CDR3 is 14 residues long. In nucleotides, the CDR3 is TGTGCCAGCAGCTCCGGACAGTTAAATCAGCCCCAGCATTTT. Its translation is CASSSGQLNQPQHF.

The chain uses TRBV19 and TRBJ1-1, with a tentative D call TRBD1 (5 bases). This CDR3 region has 11 residues. Trimming took 7 bases from V and 5 from J, leaving 8 bases between them. Germline V lookup: CDR1 LNHDA, CDR2 SQIVND (reference sequence). CDR3 in amino acids: CASNEGTEAFF. As DNA, the CDR3 is TGTGCCAGTAATGAGGGGACTGAAGCTTTCTTT.

Turning to this clonotype: Mismatch with germline at one junction end may stem from a read error. The chain joins TRBV25-1 to TRBJ2-7, with 8 bases that match TRBD1. This CDR3 has 15 residues. Per germline, CDR1 MGHDK and CDR2 SYGVNS. The DNA for the CDR3 is TGCGCCAGCAGCCAAGAGTACCAGGGGGCTTACGAGCAGTACTTC. It codes for CASSQEYQGAYEQYF.

The sample holds many counts of this clonotype. J is TRBJ1-3 and V is TRBV4-1; perhaps TRBD1 as D (5 bases). Germline V lookup: CDR1 MGHRA, CDR2 YSYEKL. V lost 1 base and J 4 bases, leaving 17 bases between the germline ends. The CDR3 totals 17 residues. The CDR3, as DNA: TGCGCCAGCAGCCAAGCCAATCGTGGGGCGGCAGGAAACACCATATATTTT. It specifies CASSQANRGAAGNTIYF.

The rearrangement uses TRBV7-9 and TRBJ2-1; 7 bases fit TRBD2. The CDR3 contains 15 residues. Germline trimming cut 2 bases from V and 4 bases from J; bases unmatched to any gene: 5. Per germline, CDR1 SEHNR and CDR2 FQNEAQ (reference sequence). The CDR3 protein is CASSLRLAAYNEQFF. DNA of the CDR3: TGTGCCAGCAGCTTACGGCTAGCGGCGTACAATGAGCAGTTCTTC.

V gene TRBV29-1 combines with J gene TRBJ2-2, with D unresolved. This CDR3 has 15 amino acids. From germline, CDR1 is SQVTM and CDR2 ANQGSEA. The germline V and J ends were trimmed by 5 bases and 8 bases, with 21 bases remaining between them. CDR3 loop: CSVNTGAMPSGELFF. CDR3 in DNA: TGCAGCGTTAATACCGGTGCTATGCCGTCGGGGGAGCTGTTTTTT.

The rearrangement links TRBV10-3 to TRBJ1-1; no firm D call. The CDR3 extends over 12 amino acids. Germline lookup yields CDR1 ENHRY and CDR2 SYGVKD. V was trimmed by 0 bases and J by 5 bases, leaving 4 bases between them. The CDR3, as DNA: TGTGCCATCAGTGAGTCGAGGACTGAAGCTTTCTTT. This gives the protein CAISESRTEAFF.

A note on this clonotype: An end of the junction differs from the germline gene, which may be a read error. The V gene is TRBV10-2, the J gene TRBJ2-7, with TRBD1 identical over 7 bases. Looked up from germline, CDR1 is WSHSY and CDR2 is SAAADI. This CDR3 comprises 15 residues. As DNA, the CDR3 is TGTGCCAGCACCCGGACCGGGACAGTGACCTACGAGCAGTACTTC. Protein: CASTRTGTVTYEQYF.

Ten or more counts support this clonotype. The rearrangement joins TRBV29-1 to TRBJ2-3; D possibly corresponds to TRBD2 (6 bases). Germline lookup yields CDR1 SQVTM and CDR2 ANQGSEA. The CDR3 contains 12 residues. Trimming pared 4 bases from V and 4 bases from J, leaving 9 bases between. CDR3: CSVGRRADTQYF. The CDR3 DNA reads TGCAGCGTTGGCCGGAGGGCAGATACGCAGTATTTT.

This sequence joins TRBV7-8 and TRBJ2-7, with a weak D call TRBD2 (5 bases). The CDR3 totals 15 residues. Trimming took 5 bases from V and 6 from J, leaving 20 bases between them. Germline V CDR1 and CDR2: SGHVS, FQNEAQ. CDR3 loop: CASSPAFLASREQYF. CDR3 nucleotides: TGTGCCAGCAGCCCCGCCTTTCTAGCTTCGCGCGAGCAGTACTTC.

This clonotype came up once. V usage is TRBV24-1 and J usage is TRBJ1-1; maybe TRBD1 (6 bases). The germline CDR1 and CDR2 sequences are KGHDR and SFDVKD. The CDR3 loop spans 18 amino acids. The ends were cut back, 3 bases at V and 3 bases at J, with 22 bases in the middle. The CDR3 here is CATSDPLVLGGPDTEAFF. Here the CDR3 DNA reads TGTGCCACCAGTGATCCTTTGGTTTTGGGGGGGCCTGACACTGAAGCTTTCTTT.

The chain employs TRBV2 and TRBJ1-1; 9 nucleotides match TRBD1. V was clipped by 6 bases and J by 5 bases; unmatched bases: 10. This CDR3 has 15 residues. Germline V gives CDR1 SNHLY, CDR2 FYNNEI. The CDR3: CASSDTTGGWTEAFF. CDR3 DNA: TGTGCCAGCAGCGACACAACAGGGGGCTGGACTGAAGCTTTCTTT.

This clonotype was found many times. The chain recombines TRBV10-3 with TRBJ1-2, with 8 bases identical to TRBD1. Germline V gene data show CDR1 as ENHRY and CDR2 as SYGVKD. The V segment lost 4 bases and the J segment 1 base; nucleotides outside the gene matches: 5. The CDR3 length is 15 residues. The CDR3 DNA follows: TGTGCCATCAGTGTTGCAGGGGGCGATAACTATGGCTACACCTTC. Amino acid sequence: CAISVAGGDNYGYTF.

This clonotype was detected a few times. The junction departs from the called germline gene at one end, perhaps through a read error. The chain links TRBV10-3 to TRBJ1-5; no clear D. Germline-derived CDR1 and CDR2 are ENHRY and SYGVKD. The CDR3 spans 14 residues. DNA for the CDR3: TGTGCCAGCAGTGATCCCTATAGCAATCAGCCCCAGCATTTT. It translates to CASSDPYSNQPQHF.

This clonotype was found a few times. The rearrangement links TRBV28 to TRBJ2-3; the D gene is possibly TRBD1 (6 bases). The CDR3 is 15 amino acids. Trimming stripped 7 bases from V and 0 bases from J, with 14 bases between. The germline CDR1 and CDR2 sequences are MDHEN and SYDVKM. The CDR3 DNA follows: TGTGCCAGCACCCACGGGACAACGAGCACAGATACGCAGTATTTT. Translating it yields CASTHGTTSTDTQYF.

The chain combines TRBV6-5 with TRBJ1-5; tentative D call: TRBD1 (5 bases). Germline-derived CDR1 and CDR2 are MNHEY and SVGAGI. With 7 bases removed from V and 3 bases from J, the gap between germline ends came to 28 bases. This CDR3 has 19 residues. CDR3 residues: CASTHGTSGSLSYNQPQHF. The CDR3 DNA is TGTGCCAGCACCCACGGGACTAGCGGGAGCTTGAGCTACAATCAGCCCCAGCATTTT.